This T cell receptor (beta chain) stems from a study of blood T cell repertoires in COVID-19. Study summary: Sites in the United States, Italy and Spain provided acute and convalescent COVID-19 samples.

Per the authors' pipeline: Using reference gene primer amplification, nucleated cell counts were estimated. Assay: immunoSEQ multiplex PCR; the TCRdb copy retains only in-frame clones and omits some. V, J and clone size were drawn from that table, and D and trimming were deduced from the DNA. The sample includes some 100,000 clones, around 88% seen only once; the top ten take 7.5% to 9.5%. The CDR3 has 15 residues. J lost 7 bases, V lost 5 bases, and 6 bases had no gene match. Germline V gene sequence: CDR1 SGHTA, CDR2 FQGTGA. This clonotype originated in an older woman with acute or convalescent COVID-19. Sequenced: peripheral blood. The chain couples TRBV7-3 to TRBJ2-1; 12 positions match TRBD2. CDR3 sequence (DNA): TGTGCCAGCAGCACCCTAGCGGGGGGGCGGAATGAGCAGTTCTTC. It is translated as CASSTLAGGRNEQFF.